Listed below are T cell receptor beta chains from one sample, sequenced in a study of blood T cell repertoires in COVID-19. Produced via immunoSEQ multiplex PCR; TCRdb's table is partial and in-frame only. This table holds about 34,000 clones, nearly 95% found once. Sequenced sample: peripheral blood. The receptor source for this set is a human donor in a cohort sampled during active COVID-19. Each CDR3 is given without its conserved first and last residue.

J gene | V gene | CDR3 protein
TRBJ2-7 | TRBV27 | ASSPKLGGAVLGEQY
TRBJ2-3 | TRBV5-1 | ASSPTGTGLTDTQY
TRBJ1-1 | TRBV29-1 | SVEGQGAPRAF
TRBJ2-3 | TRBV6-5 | ASRGQGYTDTQY
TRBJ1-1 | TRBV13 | ASSSTGSFTEAF
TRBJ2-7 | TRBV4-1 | ASSPGILSYEQY
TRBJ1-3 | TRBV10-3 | AISGEGLRNTIY
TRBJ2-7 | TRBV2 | ASSVAQGSEQY
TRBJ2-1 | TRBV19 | ASETTGRAHEQF
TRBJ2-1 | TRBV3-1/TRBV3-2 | ASSQGGQEIYNEQF
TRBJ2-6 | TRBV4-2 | ASSQVGTGGSGANVLT
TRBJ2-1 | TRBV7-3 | ASSLSSRSDEQF
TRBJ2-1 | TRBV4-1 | ASSNPPLSYSSYNEQF
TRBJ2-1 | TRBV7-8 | ASSQPAGGHNEQF
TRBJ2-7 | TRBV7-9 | ASSALYSGRGYSYEQY
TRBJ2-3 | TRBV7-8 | ASRSITSGTGGTDTQY
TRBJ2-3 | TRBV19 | ASTGWGTSGRRSTDTQY
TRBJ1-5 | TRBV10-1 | AKAVGRDIASNQPQH
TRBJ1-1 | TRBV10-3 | AIRAGTANTEAF
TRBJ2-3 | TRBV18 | ASSPGTGGLTDTQY
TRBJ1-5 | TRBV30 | AWSGGTNNQPQH
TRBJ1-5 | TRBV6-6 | ASSFESGIQPQH
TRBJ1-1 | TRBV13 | ASSLGRVNTEAF
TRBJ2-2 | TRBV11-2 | ASSLARSPIDTGELF
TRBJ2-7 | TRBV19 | ASSITSGPYEQY